This is a list of T cell receptor beta chains from one sample in a study of response to subunit inactivated influenza vaccine. One entry per CDR3 protein results from TCRdb running MiXCR on the RT-PCR reads. The repertoire consists of roughly 170,000 distinct CDR3 sequences, with around a tenth occurring once and the leading ten covering 11%. The sequenced sample was non-naive T cells sorted from PBMCs, obtained on the day of vaccination. The receptors originated from a man aged 50 or older who received an inactivated influenza vaccine. Each CDR3 is given with its conserved first and last residue. A D gene is named only where the DNA matches it firmly. Clone size is not always given. Where it is, it says once, few, many or a class for expanded clones.

abundance: .; v_gene: TRBV12-3/TRBV12-4; d_gene: .; j_gene: TRBJ2-3; CDR3nt: TGTGCCAGCAGTTCCAACAGGAGAGATACGCAGTATTTT; CDR3aa: CASSSNRRDTQYF
abundance: many; v_gene: TRBV15; d_gene: .; j_gene: TRBJ1-6; CDR3nt: TGTGCCACCAGCAAAGCATCCGGGCAGGGTCCCCTCCACTTT; CDR3aa: CATSKASGQGPLHF
abundance: many; v_gene: TRBV5-6; d_gene: .; j_gene: TRBJ2-1; CDR3nt: TGTGCCAGCAGCCGCGAGACAGCTAGGAATGAGCAGTTCTTC; CDR3aa: CASSRETARNEQFF
abundance: .; v_gene: TRBV12-3/TRBV12-4; d_gene: TRBD2; j_gene: TRBJ2-1; CDR3nt: TGTGCCTTCAGTTGCGGGCCTGTCGGCGGGAGGCTACCCTACAATGACCAGTTCTTC; CDR3aa: CAFSCGPVGGRLPYNDQFF
abundance: .; v_gene: TRBV10-3; d_gene: TRBD1; j_gene: TRBJ2-3; CDR3nt: TGTGCCATCAGTCAAGGGCAGGGGGCAGATACGCAGTATTTT; CDR3aa: CAISQGQGADTQYF
abundance: .; v_gene: TRBV30; d_gene: .; j_gene: TRBJ1-1; CDR3nt: TGTGCCTGGACCAGATTTAGGGACACTGAAGCTTTCTTT; CDR3aa: CAWTRFRDTEAFF
abundance: many; v_gene: TRBV3-1; d_gene: .; j_gene: TRBJ1-5; CDR3nt: TGTGCCAGCAGCCTCAGGGATAGCAATCAGCCCCAGCATTTT; CDR3aa: CASSLRDSNQPQHF
abundance: few; v_gene: TRBV29-1; d_gene: .; j_gene: TRBJ1-2; CDR3nt: TGCAGCGTAACGTCGGGGAAAGATGGCTACACCTTC; CDR3aa: CSVTSGKDGYTF
abundance: many; v_gene: TRBV20-1; d_gene: .; j_gene: TRBJ2-3; CDR3nt: TGCAGTGCCGTCGGAAATGGAGATACGCAGTATTTT; CDR3aa: CSAVGNGDTQYF
abundance: few; v_gene: TRBV28; d_gene: .; j_gene: TRBJ2-2; CDR3nt: TGTGCCAGCGGCCTCTACGGACGGCAAACCGGGGAGCTGTTTTTT; CDR3aa: CASGLYGRQTGELFF
abundance: .; v_gene: TRBV18; d_gene: .; j_gene: TRBJ1-4; CDR3nt: TGTGCCAGCTCACCCGGACAGCCGGGCCGTGAAAAACTGTTTTTT; CDR3aa: CASSPGQPGREKLFF
abundance: few; v_gene: TRBV7-2; d_gene: .; j_gene: TRBJ2-7; CDR3nt: TGTGCCAGCAGCTTAAAGGGGGACCTCTCCTACGAGCAGTACTTC; CDR3aa: CASSLKGDLSYEQYF
abundance: many; v_gene: TRBV7-9; d_gene: TRBD2; j_gene: TRBJ2-3; CDR3nt: TGTGCCAGCAGCCCAGGAGCGGGAGCGGGCACAGATACGCAGTATTTT; CDR3aa: CASSPGAGAGTDTQYF
abundance: .; v_gene: TRBV27; d_gene: .; j_gene: TRBJ1-6; CDR3nt: TGTGCCAGCAGTCACTCAGGTCGTAATTCACCCCTCCACTTT; CDR3aa: CASSHSGRNSPLHF
abundance: few; v_gene: TRBV10-3; d_gene: TRBD2; j_gene: TRBJ2-1; CDR3nt: TGTGCCATCAGTGAGAGACTAGCCCGGGATCGCACCGAGCAGTTCTTC; CDR3aa: CAISERLARDRTEQFF
abundance: few; v_gene: TRBV20-1; d_gene: .; j_gene: TRBJ2-2; CDR3nt: TGCAGTGCTAGTATTAGAGGTACCGGGGAGCTGTTTTTT; CDR3aa: CSASIRGTGELFF
abundance: .; v_gene: TRBV20-1; d_gene: TRBD1; j_gene: TRBJ2-5; CDR3nt: TGCAGTGCTAGAGGGGGACAGGGGGCGGAGGAGACCCAGTACTTC; CDR3aa: CSARGGQGAEETQYF
abundance: few; v_gene: TRBV5-6; d_gene: .; j_gene: TRBJ1-1; CDR3nt: TGTGCCAGCAGCTTAAGGGGATCGTCTGAAGCTTTCTTT; CDR3aa: CASSLRGSSEAFF
abundance: .; v_gene: TRBV7-9; d_gene: .; j_gene: TRBJ2-5; CDR3nt: TGTGCCAGCAGCCTTAGCGGTACGCCCCAAGAGACCCAGTACTTC; CDR3aa: CASSLSGTPQETQYF
abundance: few; v_gene: TRBV7-9; d_gene: TRBD2; j_gene: TRBJ2-3; CDR3nt: TGTGCCAGCACCGTTACGACTAGCGGGAGCACAGATACGCAGTATTTT; CDR3aa: CASTVTTSGSTDTQYF
abundance: .; v_gene: TRBV4-3; d_gene: TRBD2; j_gene: TRBJ2-1; CDR3nt: TGCGCCAGCAGCCAGGCCCCGGGACTAAGGGGTGAGCAGTTCTTC; CDR3aa: CASSQAPGLRGEQFF
abundance: many; v_gene: TRBV12-3/TRBV12-4; d_gene: TRBD1; j_gene: TRBJ2-7; CDR3nt: TGTGCCAGCAGTAAGGGAGGGACAGGGGACTTCGAGCAGTACTTC; CDR3aa: CASSKGGTGDFEQYF
abundance: few; v_gene: TRBV12-3/TRBV12-4; d_gene: .; j_gene: TRBJ2-1; CDR3nt: TGTGCCAGTGGACAGAGCTCCTACAATGAGCAGTTCTTC; CDR3aa: CASGQSSYNEQFF
abundance: .; v_gene: TRBV12-3/TRBV12-4; d_gene: .; j_gene: TRBJ2-3; CDR3nt: TGTGCCAGCAGTTTTCGGCCTGATACGCAGTATTTT; CDR3aa: CASSFRPDTQYF
abundance: few; v_gene: TRBV28; d_gene: .; j_gene: TRBJ1-6; CDR3nt: TGTGCCAGCAAATCCCACCTACAGGCAGCCTATAATTCACCCCTCCACTTT; CDR3aa: CASKSHLQAAYNSPLHF
abundance: .; v_gene: TRBV7-3; d_gene: .; j_gene: TRBJ1-1; CDR3nt: TGTGCCAGCAGCTTATCCCCCCTGGACCCAACCCCAGCTCTCTTT; CDR3aa: CASSLSPLDPTPALF
abundance: .; v_gene: TRBV11-1; d_gene: TRBD2; j_gene: TRBJ2-3; CDR3nt: TGTGCCAGCAGCCGGGGAGCGGGGGCCCCCCTAAGCACAGATACGCAGTATTTT; CDR3aa: CASSRGAGAPLSTDTQYF